This TCR beta chain was sequenced in a study of response to subunit inactivated influenza vaccine. There are a few counts of this clonotype. Its antigen is currently unknown. CDR1 is KGHSH, CDR2 LQKENI, per germline. Trimming left V 3 bases short and J 3 bases short, with 6 bases between. The CDR3 sequence is 12 residues long. TCRdb called the RT-PCR reads again in MiXCR, with one record for every CDR3 protein. The sample holds over 400,000 distinct CDR3 sequences; 9.5% to 12% are singletons and the top ten take approximately 12%. Regarding the study as a whole: After each seasonal influenza vaccination, few new T cells are recruited, the authors suggested.

J is TRBJ2-7 and V is TRBV18; D gene unclear. The sequencing used PBMCs from blood, collected roughly 45 days after vaccination. The TCR originated in a man aged 45-65 years who received an inactivated influenza vaccine. The CDR3 bases are TGTGCCAGCTCACCCGAGTTCTACGAGCAGTACTTC. Translated, it gives CASSPEFYEQYF.